Below are 32 T cell receptor beta chains sequenced from a single sample in a study of T cells after yellow fever vaccination. Using its own MiXCR run on the 5' RACE reads, TCRdb lists one record per CDR3 protein. The table includes 300,000 to 450,000 distinct CDR3 sequences, under 7.5% detected once. Sequencing was performed on PBMCs, taken 5 days after the yellow fever booster vaccination. The receptor source for this set is a man younger than 45 who received the YFV17D yellow fever vaccine.

The rearrangement joins TRBV5-1 to TRBJ2-7; D gene ambiguous. Trimming removed 1 base at V and 0 bases at J, with 11 bases between. Germline V gene data show CDR1 as SGHRS and CDR2 as YFSETQ. This CDR3 comprises 15 residues. CDR3 region: CASSLRSVGSYEQYF. The CDR3, as DNA: TGCGCCAGCAGCTTGCGGTCAGTCGGCTCCTACGAGCAGTACTTC. Using reference TRBV5-1 and TRBJ2-7 for the parts outside the CDR3, the full variable domain is KAGVTQTPRYLIKTRGQQVTLSCSPISGHRSVSWYQQTPGQGLQFLFEYFSETQRNKGNFPGRFSGRQFSNSRSEMNVSTLELGDSALYLCASSLRSVGSYEQYFGPGTRLTVT.

This clonotype has more than one count but fewer than ten. This chain links TRBV10-3 with TRBJ2-7; 7 nucleotides align to TRBD1. V lost 5 bases to trimming and J lost 6 bases; unmatched junction nucleotides: 7. The germline gives CDR1 ENHRY, CDR2 SYGVKD. The CDR3 has 13 amino acids. The CDR3 sequence is CAISLTGVGEQYF. The CDR3 DNA reads as TGTGCCATCAGTCTTACAGGGGTAGGCGAGCAGTACTTC.

The V gene is TRBV7-2, the J gene TRBJ2-1, with a tentative D call TRBD2 (6 bases). The CDR3 sequence is 14 residues long. CDR1 and CDR2 from the germline V gene are SGHTA and FQGNSA. V dropped 5 bases and J dropped 12 bases, with 20 bases sitting between them. The CDR3 loop is CASSPEDGRATQFF. The CDR3 DNA follows: TGTGCCAGCAGCCCCGAGGACGGGAGAGCGACGCAGTTCTTC.

In this sample, this clonotype turned up a few times. J is TRBJ2-5 and V is TRBV10-3, with D perhaps matching TRBD1 or TRBD2 (5 bases each). Germline lookup yields CDR1 ENHRY and CDR2 SYGVKD. Trimming shortened V by 7 bases and J by 2 bases, and 14 bases separated the two germline ends. This CDR3 spans 14 amino acids. The CDR3 nucleotides read TGTGCCATCAACCCAGGGACCCCTCAAGAGACCCAGTACTTC. It yields the protein CAINPGTPQETQYF.

The chain employs TRBV24-1 and TRBJ2-1; TRBD2 matches 14 bases. The V segment lost 11 bases and the J segment 9 bases; nucleotides outside the gene matches: 5. Germline CDR1 reads KGHDR; CDR2 reads SFDVKD. This CDR3 comprises 13 residues. The CDR3 loop reads CASGGTSGGEQFF. The CDR3 DNA reads TGTGCCAGCGGGGGGACTAGCGGGGGTGAGCAGTTCTTC.

The gene calls are TRBV5-4 and TRBJ1-1, with 9 nucleotides matching TRBD1. In germline, CDR1 is SGHNT, CDR2 YYREEE (reference sequence). Losses at the gene ends were 4 bases for V and 9 bases for J; bases not matched to a gene: 4. CDR3 length equals 12 residues. CDR3 sequence reads: CASSPGTGKAFF. The CDR3 region has the DNA TGTGCCAGCAGCCCAGGGACAGGGAAAGCTTTCTTT. The variable domain in full, with the rest retrieved from reference TRBV5-4 and TRBJ1-1, is ETGVTQSPTHLIKTRGQQVTLRCSSQSGHNTVSWYQQALGQGPQFIFQYYREEENGRGNFPPRFSGLQFPNYSSELNVNALELDDSALYLCASSPGTGKAFFGQGTRLTVV.

This clonotype has a handful of counts. This sequence joins TRBV12-3 or TRBV12-4 and TRBJ2-5, with TRBD1 as a possible D gene (5 bases). The CDR3 totals 15 residues. Trimming took 2 bases from V and 1 from J, leaving 11 bases between them. CDR3 residues: CASSLFRQPQETQYF. The CDR3 region has the DNA TGTGCCAGCAGTTTATTTCGACAGCCCCAAGAGACCCAGTACTTC.

This clonotype was recorded many times. This chain joins TRBV20-1 and TRBJ2-1; 12 nucleotides agree with TRBD2. This CDR3 region has 13 residues. Per germline, CDR1 DFQATT and CDR2 SNEGSKA (reference sequence). Trimming took 5 bases from V and 6 from J; bases not matched to a gene: 2. This CDR3 is CSARTSGTNEQFF. In DNA, the CDR3 is TGCAGTGCTCGGACTAGCGGGACCAATGAGCAGTTCTTC.

This clonotype was counted between two and nine times. The V call is TRBV5-1, the J call TRBJ2-5; 7 nucleotides align to TRBD1. V lost 2 bases and J lost 5; bases outside the gene matches: 3. Germline V gene lookup returns CDR1 SGHRS and CDR2 YFSETQ. The CDR3 extends over 13 amino acids. As DNA, the CDR3 is TGCGCCAGCAGCTTCCAGGGGGATGAGACCCAGTACTTC. Translating it yields CASSFQGDETQYF. Based on the CDR3 plus reference TRBV5-1 and TRBJ2-5, the full variable domain is KAGVTQTPRYLIKTRGQQVTLSCSPISGHRSVSWYQQTPGQGLQFLFEYFSETQRNKGNFPGRFSGRQFSNSRSEMNVSTLELGDSALYLCASSFQGDETQYFGPGTRLLVL.

This clonotype came up a few times. This chain links TRBV4-2 with TRBJ2-5; no clear D. CDR1 is LGHNA, CDR2 YNFKEQ, per germline. Trimming stripped 2 bases from V and 5 bases from J, with 18 bases between. The CDR3 runs to 16 residues. The CDR3 bases are TGTGCCAGCAGCCAACACTCGGGCCAGGCGGCGGAGACCCAGTACTTC. This encodes CASSQHSGQAAETQYF.

This sequence joins TRBV6-1 and TRBJ2-7; 11 bases match TRBD1. Germline-derived CDR1 and CDR2 are MNHNS and SASEGT. V shed 5 bases and J 4 bases; nucleotides not matched to a gene: 4. CDR3 length equals 14 residues. The CDR3 region has the DNA TGTGCCAGCAGTCCGGACAGGGGGCTGTACGAGCAGTACTTC. Translation: CASSPDRGLYEQYF.

The chain carries TRBV5-1 and TRBJ2-5; 8 bases align to TRBD1. Germline V gene sequence: CDR1 SGHRS, CDR2 YFSETQ. This CDR3 is 14 amino acids long. V was clipped by 4 bases and J by 6 bases; unmatched bases: 8. Here the CDR3 reads CASSTGQGQQTQYF. The CDR3 region has the DNA TGCGCCAGCAGCACCGGACAGGGACAACAGACCCAGTACTTC.

This clonotype was detected only a few times. This chain joins TRBV29-1 and TRBJ1-2; a possible D gene is TRBD1 (6 bases). The V gene lost 3 bases and the J gene lost 6 bases, with 11 bases spanning the gap. Looked up from germline, CDR1 is SQVTM and CDR2 is ANQGSEA. The CDR3 runs to 12 residues. CDR3 sequence: CSVEIQGHGYTF. CDR3 nucleotide sequence: TGCAGCGTTGAGATACAGGGCCATGGCTACACCTTC.

This sequence joins TRBV5-1 and TRBJ1-1, with D possibly matching TRBD1 (5 bases). The CDR3 is 14 residues long. The V end lost 0 bases, the J end lost 4 bases, and 10 bases lay between the germline ends. CDR1 is SGHRS and CDR2 is YFSETQ in the germline V gene. The DNA for the CDR3 is TGCGCCAGCAGCTTGGGCGGGGGTTTCACTGAAGCTTTCTTT. It specifies CASSLGGGFTEAFF.

The chain uses TRBV5-4 and TRBJ2-1, with no clear D. The length of the CDR3 is 15 residues. V was pared by 0 bases and J by 0 bases, with 7 bases between. Germline-derived CDR1 and CDR2 are SGHNT and YYREEE (reference sequence). The DNA for the CDR3 is TGTGCCAGCAGCTTGGCCTTTGTCTCCTACAATGAGCAGTTCTTC. Protein: CASSLAFVSYNEQFF.

This clonotype occurred a few times. The chain recombines TRBV5-1 with TRBJ2-7, with 7 bases aligning to TRBD2. Unmatched junction bases numbered 9, after V lost 0 bases and J lost 6 bases. The CDR3 spans 15 residues. Germline values: CDR1 SGHRS, CDR2 YFSETQ. CDR3 protein: CASSLVVGGFSEQYF. The CDR3 nucleotides are TGCGCCAGCAGCTTGGTCGTGGGAGGGTTCTCCGAGCAGTACTTC.

The sample holds many counts of this clonotype. The genes are TRBV19 and TRBJ2-2; no firm D call. Germline assignment: CDR1 LNHDA and CDR2 SQIVND (reference sequence). The CDR3 contains 12 residues. V lost 7 bases and J lost 1, with 4 bases in between. CDR3 sequence: CASNLNTGELFF. The CDR3, as DNA: TGTGCCAGTAATTTGAACACCGGGGAGCTGTTTTTT.

The rearrangement uses TRBV20-1 and TRBJ2-5; TRBD1 is a possible D gene (6 bases). The length of the CDR3 is 13 residues. CDR1 DFQATT and CDR2 SNEGSKA come from the germline V gene (reference sequence). The ends were cut back, 5 bases at V and 0 bases at J, with 10 bases in the middle. The CDR3: CSADRQDQETQYF. The CDR3 DNA sequence: TGCAGTGCTGACAGACAGGACCAAGAGACCCAGTACTTC.

At least ten counts were recorded for this clonotype. The chain carries TRBV7-2 and TRBJ1-1; D might be TRBD1 (5 bases). Trimming cost V 3 bases and J 1 base, with 9 bases left between them. Germline lookup yields CDR1 SGHTA and CDR2 FQGNSA. CDR3 length: 14 amino acids. CDR3: CASSLGGTNTEAFF. CDR3 bases: TGTGCCAGCAGCTTGGGCGGGACGAACACTGAAGCTTTCTTT.

This clonotype has just a few counts. J is TRBJ2-1 and V is TRBV5-4; 8 positions match TRBD2. Germline V gene sequence: CDR1 SGHNT, CDR2 YYREEE (reference sequence). CDR3 length: 11 residues. CDR3 sequence: CATGGKGEQFF. CDR3 DNA: TGTGCTACGGGAGGGAAAGGTGAGCAGTTCTTC.

This rearrangement joins TRBV9 to TRBJ2-5; 8 bases map to TRBD1. Germline V gene lookup returns CDR1 SGDLS and CDR2 YYNGEE. With 4 bases clipped from V and 5 bases from J, the junction kept 7 bases outside the gene matches. The CDR3 is made up of 14 amino acids. The CDR3 sequence is CASSPRTGLETQYF. CDR3 coding DNA: TGTGCCAGCAGCCCACGGACAGGGTTGGAGACCCAGTACTTC.

This clonotype came up many times. The CDR3 sequence is CAAHSGRGNYEQYF. CDR3 nucleotide sequence: TGTGCCGCACATAGCGGGAGGGGGAACTACGAGCAGTACTTC. The chain links TRBV10-3 to TRBJ2-7; 11 bases line up with TRBD2. The trim removed 11 bases at V and 3 bases at J, leaving 9 bases unmatched. This CDR3 comprises 14 residues. CDR1 is ENHRY and CDR2 is SYGVKD in the germline V gene.

This clonotype was seen more than once but under ten times. This chain connects TRBV18 to TRBJ2-7; D assignment may be TRBD1 or TRBD2 (5 bases each). Germline values: CDR1 KGHSH, CDR2 LQKENI. Trimming took 8 bases from V and 5 from J, leaving 16 bases between them. The CDR3 runs 13 residues. Here the CDR3 DNA reads TGTGCCAGCACTCGATCAGGGAGCAACGAGCAGTACTTC. It translates to CASTRSGSNEQYF.

This clonotype was observed a handful of times. V usage is TRBV6-2 or TRBV6-3 and J usage is TRBJ1-6; D not certain. CDR1 and CDR2 (germline): MNHEY, SVGEGT. The ends were cut back, 2 bases at V and 7 bases at J, with 9 bases in the middle. The CDR3 has 14 residues. The CDR3 protein is CASSYSQENSPLHF. The CDR3 coding sequence is TGTGCCAGCAGTTACAGCCAGGAGAATTCACCCCTCCACTTT.

This clonotype was recorded a few times. An end of the junction does not agree with germline; a read error may underlie this. The V gene is TRBV7-7, the J gene TRBJ2-1; D uncertain. This CDR3 spans 15 amino acids. Germline V gene sequence: CDR1 SSHAT, CDR2 FNYEAQ (reference sequence). CDR3 region: CASSLAAANINEQFF. DNA of the CDR3: TGTGCTAGCAGCTTAGCTGCCGCGAACATTAATGAGCAGTTCTTC.

This clonotype turned up a few times. This chain connects TRBV7-9 to TRBJ2-7, with TRBD1 matching over 8 bases. CDR1 SEHNR and CDR2 FQNEAQ come from the germline V gene (reference sequence). The junction had 8 bases not matched to a gene; V was cut back by 5 bases and J by 2 bases. CDR3 length: 15 residues. The CDR3 coding sequence is TGTGCCAGCAGCGGAAGACAGGGGCGACCCTACGAGCAGTACTTC. Amino acid sequence: CASSGRQGRPYEQYF. Supplemented by reference TRBV7-9 and TRBJ2-7, the full variable domain reads DTGVSQNPRHKITKRGQNVTFRCDPISEHNRLYWYRQTLGQGPEFLTYFQNEAQLEKSRLLSDRFSAERPKGSFSTLEIQRTEQGDSAMYLCASSGRQGRPYEQYFGPGTRLTVT.

This chain connects TRBV7-2 to TRBJ2-4; D call uncertain. Germline CDR1 reads SGHTA; CDR2 reads FQGNSA. This CDR3 spans 14 amino acids. V lost 10 bases and J 6 bases, leaving 19 bases between the germline ends. The CDR3 sequence: CATGLSSTGNIQYF. Here the CDR3 DNA reads TGTGCCACAGGCCTAAGTAGTACTGGAAACATTCAGTACTTC. Together with reference TRBV7-2 and TRBJ2-4, the CDR3 gives the full variable domain: GAGVSQSPSNKVTEKGKDVELRCDPISGHTALYWYRQSLGQGLEFLIYFQGNSAPDKSGLPSDRFSAERTGGSVSTLTIQRTQQEDSAVYLCATGLSSTGNIQYFGAGTRLSVL.

This clonotype came up many times. J is TRBJ2-1 and V is TRBV20-1, with TRBD2 matching over 8 bases. V shed 4 bases and J 0 bases; nucleotides not matched to a gene: 2. The CDR3 is 14 residues long. Per the germline V gene, CDR1 is DFQATT and CDR2 is SNEGSKA (reference sequence). Here the CDR3 DNA reads TGCAGTGCTATGAGCGGGAGCTCCTACAATGAGCAGTTCTTC. Translation gives CSAMSGSSYNEQFF.

This clonotype came up many times. The chain carries TRBV24-1 and TRBJ2-3; D possibly corresponds to TRBD2 (5 bases). Trimming removed 3 bases at V and 5 bases at J, with 14 bases between. Germline loops: CDR1 KGHDR, CDR2 SFDVKD. The CDR3 spans 15 residues. This CDR3 reads CATSDKSGRGDTQYF. In DNA form, the CDR3 reads TGTGCCACCAGTGATAAATCGGGCCGGGGAGATACGCAGTATTTT.

The chain links TRBV5-6 to TRBJ2-1; unclear D gene. This CDR3 is 18 amino acids long. Germline V gives CDR1 SGHDT, CDR2 YYEEEE. V lost 0 bases, J lost 4 bases, and 20 bases lay in between. The CDR3, as DNA: TGTGCCAGCAGCTTGGAAACAGCCCTTTTTTCCCCTTACAATGAGCAGTTCTTC. Translation gives CASSLETALFSPYNEQFF.

This clonotype was detected a few times. The chain uses TRBV5-1 and TRBJ1-6; TRBD1 agrees at 7 bases. Trimming cost V 3 bases and J 9 bases; bases outside gene matches: 6. This CDR3 region has 14 residues. Per the germline V gene, CDR1 is SGHRS and CDR2 is YFSETQ. CDR3 loop: CASSSGQDASPLHF. CDR3 bases: TGCGCCAGCAGCTCCGGACAGGATGCTTCACCCCTCCACTTT.

The sample holds a few counts of this clonotype. V gene TRBV5-1 combines with J gene TRBJ2-1, with D perhaps TRBD1 or TRBD2 (5 bases each). V was shortened by 1 base and J by 8 bases, with 13 bases between the two germline ends. Germline CDR1 SGHRS, CDR2 YFSETQ. There are 14 residues in the CDR3. CDR3 DNA sequence: TGCGCCAGCAGCTTGCGGGGCCCCCGGGATGAGCAGTTCTTC. Translation gives CASSLRGPRDEQFF.